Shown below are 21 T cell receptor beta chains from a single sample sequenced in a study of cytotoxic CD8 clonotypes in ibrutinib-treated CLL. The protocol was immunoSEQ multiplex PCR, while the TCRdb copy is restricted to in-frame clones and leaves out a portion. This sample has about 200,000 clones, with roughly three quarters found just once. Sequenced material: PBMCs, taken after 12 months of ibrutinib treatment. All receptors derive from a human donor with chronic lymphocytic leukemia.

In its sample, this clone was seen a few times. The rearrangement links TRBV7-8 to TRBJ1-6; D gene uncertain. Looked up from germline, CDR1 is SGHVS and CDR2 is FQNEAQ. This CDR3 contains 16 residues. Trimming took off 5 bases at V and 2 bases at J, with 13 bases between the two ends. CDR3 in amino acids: CASSLREGAYNSPLHF. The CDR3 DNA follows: TGTGCCAGCAGCCTCCGGGAAGGAGCCTATAATTCACCCCTCCACTTT.

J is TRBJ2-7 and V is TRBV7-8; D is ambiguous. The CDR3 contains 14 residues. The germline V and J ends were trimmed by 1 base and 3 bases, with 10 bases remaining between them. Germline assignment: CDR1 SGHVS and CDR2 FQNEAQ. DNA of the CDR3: TGTGCCAGCAGCTTAGGACGGATCAACTACGAGCAGTACTTC. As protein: CASSLGRINYEQYF.

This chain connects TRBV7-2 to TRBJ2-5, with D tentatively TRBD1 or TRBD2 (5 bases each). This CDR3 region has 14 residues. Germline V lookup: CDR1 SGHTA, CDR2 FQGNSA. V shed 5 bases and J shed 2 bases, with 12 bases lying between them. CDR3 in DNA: TGTGCCAGCAGCCCCCCCGGGACGCAAGAGACCCAGTACTTC. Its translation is CASSPPGTQETQYF.

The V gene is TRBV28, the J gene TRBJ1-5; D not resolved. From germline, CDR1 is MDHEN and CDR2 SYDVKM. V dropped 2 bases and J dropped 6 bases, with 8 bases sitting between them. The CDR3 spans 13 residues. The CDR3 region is CASSLVRGQPQHF. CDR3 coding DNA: TGTGCCAGCAGTTTAGTACGGGGTCAGCCCCAGCATTTT.

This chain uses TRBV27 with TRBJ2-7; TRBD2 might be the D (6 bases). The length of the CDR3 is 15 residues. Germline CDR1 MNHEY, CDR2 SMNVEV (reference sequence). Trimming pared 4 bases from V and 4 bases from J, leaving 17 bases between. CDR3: CASSSRGAAGYEQYF. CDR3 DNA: TGTGCCAGCAGTTCCCGCGGGGCCGCTGGGTACGAGCAGTACTTC.

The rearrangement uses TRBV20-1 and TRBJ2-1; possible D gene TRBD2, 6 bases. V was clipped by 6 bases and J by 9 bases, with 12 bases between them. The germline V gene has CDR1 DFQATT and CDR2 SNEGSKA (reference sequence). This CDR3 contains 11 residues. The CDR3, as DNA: TGCAGTGCGACCCGGGAGATTGAGCAGTTCTTC. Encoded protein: CSATREIEQFF.

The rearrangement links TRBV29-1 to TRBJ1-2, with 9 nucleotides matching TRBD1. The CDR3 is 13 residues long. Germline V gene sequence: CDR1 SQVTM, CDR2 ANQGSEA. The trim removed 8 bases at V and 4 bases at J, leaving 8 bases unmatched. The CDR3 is CSFGRGQGYGYTF. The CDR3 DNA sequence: TGCAGCTTCGGCCGGGGACAGGGCTATGGCTACACCTTC.

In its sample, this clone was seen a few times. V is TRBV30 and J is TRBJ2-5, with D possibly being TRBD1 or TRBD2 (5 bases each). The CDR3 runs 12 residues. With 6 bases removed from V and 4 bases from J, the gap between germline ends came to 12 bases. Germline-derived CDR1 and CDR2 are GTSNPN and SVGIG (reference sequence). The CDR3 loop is CACTVGGETQYF. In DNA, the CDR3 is TGTGCCTGTACTGTTGGGGGAGAGACCCAGTACTTC.

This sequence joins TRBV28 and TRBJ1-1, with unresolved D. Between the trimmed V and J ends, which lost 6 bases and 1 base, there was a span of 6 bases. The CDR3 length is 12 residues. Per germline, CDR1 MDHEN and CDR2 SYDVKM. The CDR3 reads CASRGANTEAFF. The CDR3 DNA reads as TGTGCCAGCAGGGGCGCGAACACTGAAGCTTTCTTT.

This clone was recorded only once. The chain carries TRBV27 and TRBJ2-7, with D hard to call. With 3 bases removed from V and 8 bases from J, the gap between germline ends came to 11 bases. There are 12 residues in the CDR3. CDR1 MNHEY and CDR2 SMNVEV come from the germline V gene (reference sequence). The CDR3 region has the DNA TGTGCCAGCAGTTTCCCCGGGTCCCAGCAGTACTTC. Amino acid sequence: CASSFPGSQQYF.

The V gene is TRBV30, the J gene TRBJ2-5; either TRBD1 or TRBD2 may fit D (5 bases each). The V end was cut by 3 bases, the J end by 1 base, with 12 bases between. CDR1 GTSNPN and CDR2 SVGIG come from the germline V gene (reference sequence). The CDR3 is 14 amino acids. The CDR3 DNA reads TGTGCCTGGAGGTCCCGGGACGGCCAAGAGACCCAGTACTTC. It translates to CAWRSRDGQETQYF.

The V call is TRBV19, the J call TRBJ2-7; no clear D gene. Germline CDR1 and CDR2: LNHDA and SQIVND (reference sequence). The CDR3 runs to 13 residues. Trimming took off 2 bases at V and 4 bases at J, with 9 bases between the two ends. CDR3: CASSIRPAYEQYF. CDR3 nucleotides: TGTGCCAGTAGTATAAGACCAGCATACGAGCAGTACTTC.

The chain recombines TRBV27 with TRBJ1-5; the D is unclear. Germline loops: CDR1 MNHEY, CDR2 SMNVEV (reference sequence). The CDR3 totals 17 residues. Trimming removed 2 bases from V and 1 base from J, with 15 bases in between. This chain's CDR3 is CASSLPGSLGSNQPQHF. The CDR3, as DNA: TGTGCCAGCAGTTTACCTGGCTCACTGGGGAGCAATCAGCCCCAGCATTTT.

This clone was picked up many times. DNA of the CDR3: TGTGCCAGCAGCCCTGGACAGGGACCTCAATACGAGCAGTACTTC. Residues: CASSPGQGPQYEQYF. The chain has TRBV27 and TRBJ2-7, with 8 nucleotides matching TRBD1. Germline trimming cut 6 bases from V and 4 bases from J; bases unmatched to any gene: 11. This CDR3 has 15 residues. The germline CDR1 and CDR2 sequences are MNHEY and SMNVEV (reference sequence).

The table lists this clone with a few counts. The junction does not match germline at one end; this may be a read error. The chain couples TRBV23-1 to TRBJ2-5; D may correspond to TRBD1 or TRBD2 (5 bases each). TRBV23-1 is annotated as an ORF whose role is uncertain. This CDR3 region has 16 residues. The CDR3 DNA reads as TGCGCCAGCATTCAACGCGTTCCCGGGACCCAAGAGACCCAGTACTTC. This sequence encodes CASIQRVPGTQETQYF.

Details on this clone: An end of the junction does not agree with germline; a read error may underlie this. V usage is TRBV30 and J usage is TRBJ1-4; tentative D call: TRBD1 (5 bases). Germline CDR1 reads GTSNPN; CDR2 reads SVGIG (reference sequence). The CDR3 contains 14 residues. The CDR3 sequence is CAWSVPGHNEKLLF. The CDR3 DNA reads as TGTGCCTGGAGTGTACCGGGGCACAATGAAAAACTGCTTTTT.

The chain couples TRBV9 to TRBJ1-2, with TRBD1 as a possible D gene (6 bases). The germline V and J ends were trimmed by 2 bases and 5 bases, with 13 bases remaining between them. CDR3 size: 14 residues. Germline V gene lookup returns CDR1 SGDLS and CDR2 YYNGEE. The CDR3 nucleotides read TGTGCCAGCAGCGTCGCTGGACAGTTATATGGCTACACCTTC. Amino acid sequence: CASSVAGQLYGYTF.

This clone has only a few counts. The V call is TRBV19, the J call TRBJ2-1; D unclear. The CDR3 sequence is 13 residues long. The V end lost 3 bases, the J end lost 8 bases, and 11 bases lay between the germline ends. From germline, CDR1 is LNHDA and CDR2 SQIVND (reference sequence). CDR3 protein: CASSILLEDEQFF. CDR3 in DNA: TGTGCCAGTAGTATTCTTCTGGAAGATGAGCAGTTCTTC.

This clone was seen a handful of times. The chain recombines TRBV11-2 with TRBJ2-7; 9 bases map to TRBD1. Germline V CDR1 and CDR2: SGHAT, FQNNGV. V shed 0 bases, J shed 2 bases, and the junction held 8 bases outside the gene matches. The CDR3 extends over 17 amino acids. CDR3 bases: TGTGCCAGCAGCTTAGAGTCACCGGGACAGGGTACCTACGAGCAGTACTTC. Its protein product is CASSLESPGQGTYEQYF.

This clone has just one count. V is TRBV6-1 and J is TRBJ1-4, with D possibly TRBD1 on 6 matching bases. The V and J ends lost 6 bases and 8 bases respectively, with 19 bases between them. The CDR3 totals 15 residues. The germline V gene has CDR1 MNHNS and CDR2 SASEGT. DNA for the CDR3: TGTGCCAGCAGCGCAAACCCCCAGGGGTGGGAAAAACTGTTTTTT. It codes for CASSANPQGWEKLFF.

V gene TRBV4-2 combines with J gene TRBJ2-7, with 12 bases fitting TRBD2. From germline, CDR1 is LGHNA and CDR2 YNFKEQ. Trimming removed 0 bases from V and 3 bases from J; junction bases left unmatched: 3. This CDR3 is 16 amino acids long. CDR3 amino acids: CASSQEGLAGSYEQYF. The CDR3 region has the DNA TGTGCCAGCAGCCAAGAGGGACTAGCGGGCAGCTACGAGCAGTACTTC.